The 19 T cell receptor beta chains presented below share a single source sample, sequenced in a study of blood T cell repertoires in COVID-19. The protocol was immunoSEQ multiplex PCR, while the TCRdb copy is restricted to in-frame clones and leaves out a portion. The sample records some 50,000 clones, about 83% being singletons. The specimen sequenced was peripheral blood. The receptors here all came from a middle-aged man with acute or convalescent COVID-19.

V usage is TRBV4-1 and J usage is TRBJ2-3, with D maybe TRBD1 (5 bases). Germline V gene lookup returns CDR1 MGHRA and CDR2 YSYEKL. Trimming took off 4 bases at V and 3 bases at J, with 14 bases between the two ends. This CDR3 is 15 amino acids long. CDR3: CASSPPKGRTDTQYF. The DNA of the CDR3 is TGCGCCAGCAGCCCCCCGAAGGGGCGGACAGATACGCAGTATTTT.

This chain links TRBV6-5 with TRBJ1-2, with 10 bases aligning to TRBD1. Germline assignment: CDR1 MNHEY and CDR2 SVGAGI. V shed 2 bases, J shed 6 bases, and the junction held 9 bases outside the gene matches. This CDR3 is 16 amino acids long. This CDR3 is CASSYLGQGRSDGYTF. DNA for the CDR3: TGTGCCAGCAGTTACCTGGGACAGGGGCGGTCGGATGGCTACACCTTC.

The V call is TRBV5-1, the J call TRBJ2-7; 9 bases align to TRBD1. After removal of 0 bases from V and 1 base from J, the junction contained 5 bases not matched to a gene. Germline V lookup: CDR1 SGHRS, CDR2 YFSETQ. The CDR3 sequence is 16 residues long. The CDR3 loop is CASSLVGTGSSYEQYF. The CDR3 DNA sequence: TGCGCCAGCAGCTTGGTTGGGACAGGGAGTTCCTACGAGCAGTACTTC. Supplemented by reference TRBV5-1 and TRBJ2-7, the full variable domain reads KAGVTQTPRYLIKTRGQQVTLSCSPISGHRSVSWYQQTPGQGLQFLFEYFSETQRNKGNFPGRFSGRQFSNSRSEMNVSTLELGDSALYLCASSLVGTGSSYEQYFGPGTRLTVT.

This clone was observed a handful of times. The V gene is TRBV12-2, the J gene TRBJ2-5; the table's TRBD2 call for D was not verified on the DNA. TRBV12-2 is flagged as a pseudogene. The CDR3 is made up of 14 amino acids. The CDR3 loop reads CASRSTSVLETQYF. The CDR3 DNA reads TGTGCAAGTCGCTCAACTAGCGTATTGGAGACCCAGTACTTC.

The CDR3: CASSLWTSGRAAGTDTQYF. DNA of the CDR3: TGTGCCAGCAGTCTATGGACTAGCGGGAGGGCCGCAGGGACAGATACGCAGTATTTT. The chain recombines TRBV6-6 with TRBJ2-3, with 15 bases that match TRBD2. The length of the CDR3 is 19 residues. CDR1 is MNHNY, CDR2 SVGAGI, per germline (reference sequence). Germline trimming cut 5 bases from V and 3 bases from J; bases unmatched to any gene: 12.

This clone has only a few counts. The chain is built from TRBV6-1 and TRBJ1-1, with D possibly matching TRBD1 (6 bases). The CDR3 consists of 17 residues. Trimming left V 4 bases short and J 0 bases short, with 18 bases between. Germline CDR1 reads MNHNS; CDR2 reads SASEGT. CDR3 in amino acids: CASSGRGAGLMNTEAFF. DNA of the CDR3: TGTGCCAGCAGTGGCCGGGGGGCAGGTTTGATGAACACTGAAGCTTTCTTT.

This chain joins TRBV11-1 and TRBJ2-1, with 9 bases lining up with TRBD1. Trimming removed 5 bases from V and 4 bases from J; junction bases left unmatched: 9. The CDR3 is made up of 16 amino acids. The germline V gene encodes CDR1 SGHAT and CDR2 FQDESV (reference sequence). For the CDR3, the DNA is TGTGCCAGCAGCAACCTCGACAGGGGGTTTTACAATGAGCAGTTCTTC. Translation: CASSNLDRGFYNEQFF.

The CDR3 DNA is TGTGCCATCAGTGAGCGGGCCGCACAGGGGAGGACCGGGGAGCTGTTTTTT. Protein: CAISERAAQGRTGELFF. J is TRBJ2-2 and V is TRBV10-3, with D perhaps TRBD1 (7 bases). Germline V lookup: CDR1 ENHRY, CDR2 SYGVKD. This CDR3 is 17 amino acids long. Trimming took 2 bases from V and 5 from J, leaving 18 bases between them.

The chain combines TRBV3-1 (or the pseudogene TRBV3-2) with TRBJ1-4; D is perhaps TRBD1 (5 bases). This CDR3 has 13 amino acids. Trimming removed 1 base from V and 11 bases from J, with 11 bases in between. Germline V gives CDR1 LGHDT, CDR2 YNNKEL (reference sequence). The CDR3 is CASSQVGGRKLFF. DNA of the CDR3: TGTGCCAGCAGCCAAGTCGGGGGACGGAAACTGTTTTTT.

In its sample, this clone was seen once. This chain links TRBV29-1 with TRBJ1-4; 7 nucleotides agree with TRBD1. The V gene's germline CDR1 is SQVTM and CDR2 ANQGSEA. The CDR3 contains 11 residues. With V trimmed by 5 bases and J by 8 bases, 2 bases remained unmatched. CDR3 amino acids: CSVSGGEKLFF. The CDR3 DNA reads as TGCAGCGTTTCAGGGGGGGAAAAACTGTTTTTT.

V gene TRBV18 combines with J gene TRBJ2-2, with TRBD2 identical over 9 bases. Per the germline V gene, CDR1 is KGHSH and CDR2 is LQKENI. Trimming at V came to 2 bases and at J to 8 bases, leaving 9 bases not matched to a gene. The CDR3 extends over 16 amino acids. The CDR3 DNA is TGTGCCAGCTCACCAGGAAGAGCGGGAGGTTCTGGGGAGCTGTTTTTT. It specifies CASSPGRAGGSGELFF.

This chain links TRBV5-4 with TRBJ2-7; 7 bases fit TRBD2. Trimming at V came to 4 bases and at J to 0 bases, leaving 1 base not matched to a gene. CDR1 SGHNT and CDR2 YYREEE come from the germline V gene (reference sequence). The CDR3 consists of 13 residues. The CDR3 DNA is TGTGCCAGCAGCAGGGACTACTCCTACGAGCAGTACTTC. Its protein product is CASSRDYSYEQYF.

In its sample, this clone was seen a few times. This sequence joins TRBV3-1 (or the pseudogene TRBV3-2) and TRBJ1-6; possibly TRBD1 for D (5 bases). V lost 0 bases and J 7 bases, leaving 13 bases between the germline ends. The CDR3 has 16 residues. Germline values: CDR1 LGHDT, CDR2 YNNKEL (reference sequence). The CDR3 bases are TGTGCCAGCAGCCAAGAAGGTAAGGGGTGGAATTCACCCCTCCACTTT. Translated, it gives CASSQEGKGWNSPLHF.

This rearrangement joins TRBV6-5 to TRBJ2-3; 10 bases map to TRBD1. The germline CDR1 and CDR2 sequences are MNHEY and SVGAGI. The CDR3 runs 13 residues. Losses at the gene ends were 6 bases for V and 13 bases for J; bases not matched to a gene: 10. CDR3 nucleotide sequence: TGTGCCAGCAGAGCCCAAGACAGGGGGCAAGAGTATTTT. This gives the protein CASRAQDRGQEYF.

CDR3 sequence reads: CASSSLAEQADTQYF. CDR3 DNA sequence: TGTGCCAGCAGCTCACTAGCGGAGCAGGCAGATACGCAGTATTTT. V gene TRBV11-3 combines with J gene TRBJ2-3; 8 bases fit TRBD2. CDR1 and CDR2 (germline): SGHNT, YENEEA. V trimming: 4 bases; J trimming: 4 bases; junction bases outside the gene matches: 7. The CDR3 sequence is 15 residues long.

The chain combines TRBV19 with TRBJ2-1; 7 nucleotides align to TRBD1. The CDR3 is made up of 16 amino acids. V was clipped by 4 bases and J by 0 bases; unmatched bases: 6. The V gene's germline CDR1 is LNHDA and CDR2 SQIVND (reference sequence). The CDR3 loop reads CASSSQTGSSYNEQFF. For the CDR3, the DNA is TGTGCCAGTAGTAGCCAGACAGGGAGCTCCTACAATGAGCAGTTCTTC.

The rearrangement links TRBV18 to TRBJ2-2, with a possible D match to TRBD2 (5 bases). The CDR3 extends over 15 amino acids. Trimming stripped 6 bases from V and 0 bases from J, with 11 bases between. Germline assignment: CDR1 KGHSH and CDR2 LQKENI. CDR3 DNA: TGTGCCAGCTCTCCCGGGAACTCGAACACCGGGGAGCTGTTTTTT. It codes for CASSPGNSNTGELFF.

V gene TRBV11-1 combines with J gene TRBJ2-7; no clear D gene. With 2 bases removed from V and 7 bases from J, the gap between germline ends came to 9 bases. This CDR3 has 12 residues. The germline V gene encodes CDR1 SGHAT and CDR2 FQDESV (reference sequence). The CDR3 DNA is TGTGCCAGCAGCTTATCATTCGGGGAGCAGTACTTC. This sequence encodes CASSLSFGEQYF. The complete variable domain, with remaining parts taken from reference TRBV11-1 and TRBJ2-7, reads EAEVAQSPRYKITEKSQAVAFWCDPISGHATLYWYRQILGQGPELLVQFQDESVVDDSQLPKDRFSAERLKGVDSTLKIQPAELGDSAMYLCASSLSFGEQYFGPGTRLTVT.

CDR3 sequence reads: CASSLRGVYNEQFF. Written as DNA, the CDR3 is TGTGCCAGCAGTTTGAGAGGAGTCTACAATGAGCAGTTCTTC. This chain uses TRBV27 with TRBJ2-1; D uncertain. V lost 3 bases and J 3 bases, leaving 9 bases between the germline ends. The V gene's germline CDR1 is MNHEY and CDR2 SMNVEV (reference sequence). There are 14 residues in the CDR3.